These T cell receptor beta chains were read from a single sample in a study of OX40 agonist ivuxolimab in advanced cancers. Assay: immunoSEQ multiplex PCR; the TCRdb copy retains only in-frame clones and omits some. Seen here are around 67,000 clones, about 90% observed once, and the top ten hold roughly 1.3%. Sequencing was performed on CD4+ or CD8+ T cells sorted from blood, taken in a trial of the OX40 agonist ivuxolimab. These receptor sequences come from an adult with an advanced solid tumor such as melanoma, head and neck, liver or kidney cancer. Each CDR3 is given without its conserved first and last residue. Fields, in order: CDR3 length, clone size, V gene, J gene, CDR3 protein. Only some rows state a clone size, as once, few, many or a class for expanded clones.

>11|once|TRBV27|TRBJ2-1
ARQDSSYNEQF
>11|NA|TRBV7-8|TRBJ1-2
AAARGPNYGYT
>11|NA|TRBV6-4|TRBJ2-2
ASSDWNTGELF
>11|once|TRBV28|TRBJ2-4
ASSLSAGNIQY
>11|NA|TRBV10-1|TRBJ1-1
ASSTVQGGEAF
>12|NA|TRBV5-6|TRBJ2-2
ASSLGGMAGELF
>15|NA|TRBV9|TRBJ2-3
ASSAAGGRGGTDTQY
>12|NA|TRBV15|TRBJ1-4
ATSRGQANEKLF
>10|NA|TRBV30|TRBJ1-1
AWTAWNTEAF
>11|few|TRBV11-3|TRBJ2-2
ASSLVNTGELF
>12|NA|TRBV19|TRBJ2-7
ASSPTSGRGEQY
>13|NA|TRBV4-3|TRBJ1-1
ASSQDSQGIVAAF
>16|NA|TRBV7-2|TRBJ1-1
ASSPARQGLPLDTEAF
>13|once|TRBV5-1|TRBJ2-2
ASSWDRENTGELF
>13|NA|TRBV6-5|TRBJ2-3
ASSYRGLVSDTQY
>12|NA|TRBV6-5|TRBJ1-1
ASSYSSSALKAF
>14|NA|TRBV19|TRBJ2-5
ASSLRRDRIWETQY
>12|NA|TRBV10-3|TRBJ1-5
AISSGGDNQPQH
>12|NA|TRBV15|TRBJ2-5
ATAEGRRDETQY
>13|NA|TRBV7-6|TRBJ2-5
ASSTSGSRGETQY
>14|few|TRBV19|TRBJ2-2
ASSWAGGGQTGELF
>13|NA|TRBV10-3|TRBJ2-1
AISGDLSSYNEQF
>13|NA|TRBV7-2|TRBJ2-1
ASSSHSGGVGEQF
>16|NA|TRBV15|TRBJ1-4
ATSRSSGAELTNEKLF
>13|few|TRBV5-1|TRBJ2-7
ASSLGTSGIYEQY
>12|NA|TRBV6-5|TRBJ2-2
ASSYSRNTGELF
>14|NA|TRBV11-2|TRBJ2-1
ASSSPRGRPYNEQF
>12|few|TRBV7-2|TRBJ1-2
ASSLRRGQDGYT
>13|NA|TRBV6-5|TRBJ2-5
ASRVGLWTWETQY
>14|few|TRBV11-2|TRBJ2-3
ASSTGLARSTDTQY
>12|once|TRBV7-6|TRBJ1-1
ASSRDRMNTEAF
>11|NA|TRBV18|TRBJ1-1
ASKQGANTEAF
>14|NA|TRBV19|TRBJ2-1
ASTRGGREYYNEQF
>14|NA|TRBV2|TRBJ1-2
ASSELWIGGVVGYT
>13|once|TRBV28|TRBJ1-1
ASSLKSDPNTEAF
>15|NA|TRBV4-1|TRBJ1-1
ASSQSLGTGGNTEAF
>13|NA|TRBV7-9|TRBJ1-4
ASSYPTGVGEKLF